The 17 T cell receptor beta chains presented below share a single source sample, sequenced in a study of blood T cell repertoires in COVID-19. The table came from immunoSEQ multiplex PCR; TCRdb's copy has only in-frame clones and leaves some out. The table records a few hundred thousand clones, roughly 83% of them present only once. Sequencing was carried out using peripheral blood. These receptors were collected from a man older than 75 with acute or convalescent COVID-19.

CDR3 nucleotide sequence: TGTGCCAGCAGCTTAGGAGCGGGGGGCCCCAAAACCTACGAGCAGTACTTC. This encodes CASSLGAGGPKTYEQYF. The V call is TRBV7-9, the J call TRBJ2-7, with TRBD2 matching 9 bases. In germline, CDR1 is SEHNR, CDR2 FQNEAQ (reference sequence). The CDR3 length is 17 residues. V shed 1 base, J shed 2 bases, and the junction held 9 bases outside the gene matches.

This clone showed up many times. The chain links TRBV28 to TRBJ1-2; a possible D gene is TRBD1 (6 bases). The V end lost 4 bases, the J end lost 0 bases, and 27 bases lay between the germline ends. Germline-derived CDR1 and CDR2 are MDHEN and SYDVKM. CDR3 length: 20 residues. The CDR3 nucleotides are TGTGCCAGCAGTTCAGTTTCAGGGGCGCGTGGTGGAAACGCTAACTATGGCTACACCTTC. Translation gives CASSSVSGARGGNANYGYTF.

This clone appeared once. This sequence joins TRBV6-5 and TRBJ1-4, with 10 bases that match TRBD1. With 4 bases clipped from V and 5 bases from J, the junction kept 4 bases outside the gene matches. The CDR3 is 15 amino acids. Germline V gene data show CDR1 as MNHEY and CDR2 as SVGAGI. CDR3 in DNA: TGTGCCAGCAGTTCAGGGACAGGGGTGAATGAAAAACTGTTTTTT. Amino acid sequence: CASSSGTGVNEKLFF.

This chain joins TRBV27 and TRBJ1-2; D unresolved. Germline V gene sequence: CDR1 MNHEY, CDR2 SMNVEV (reference sequence). V lost 0 bases to trimming and J lost 6 bases, with 17 bases between them. The CDR3 has 16 amino acids. The CDR3 reads CASSLSTTIKGNGYTF. CDR3 DNA sequence: TGTGCCAGCAGTTTATCGACGACAATCAAAGGCAATGGCTACACCTTC.

The V call is TRBV28, the J call TRBJ1-5, with D maybe TRBD1 (6 bases). The germline gives CDR1 MDHEN, CDR2 SYDVKM. This CDR3 is built from 13 residues. The germline V and J ends were trimmed by 4 bases and 9 bases, with 13 bases remaining between them. CDR3 DNA sequence: TGTGCCAGCAGTTCGGACAGTGTGAGGCCCCAGCATTTT. This codes for CASSSDSVRPQHF.

The chain carries TRBV5-1 and TRBJ1-6; 10 bases match TRBD1. CDR1 is SGHRS and CDR2 is YFSETQ in the germline V gene. V lost 4 bases, J lost 6 bases, and 7 bases stayed unmatched. The CDR3 loop spans 16 amino acids. The CDR3 sequence is CASSPDRGWSNSPLHF. CDR3 coding DNA: TGCGCCAGCAGCCCGGACAGGGGGTGGAGTAATTCACCCCTCCACTTT. Combining the CDR3 with reference TRBV5-1 and TRBJ1-6 gives the whole variable domain KAGVTQTPRYLIKTRGQQVTLSCSPISGHRSVSWYQQTPGQGLQFLFEYFSETQRNKGNFPGRFSGRQFSNSRSEMNVSTLELGDSALYLCASSPDRGWSNSPLHFGNGTRLTVT.

V gene TRBV2 combines with J gene TRBJ2-5; 7 bases fit TRBD1. J lost 0 bases, V lost 5 bases, and 3 bases had no gene match. Germline V gene lookup returns CDR1 SNHLY and CDR2 FYNNEI. CDR3 size: 14 residues. The CDR3 reads CASSPTGHQETQYF. The CDR3 DNA sequence: TGTGCCAGCAGTCCGACAGGGCACCAAGAGACCCAGTACTTC.

This chain connects TRBV6-5 to TRBJ1-4, with D uncertain. The CDR3 covers 13 residues. From germline, CDR1 is MNHEY and CDR2 SVGAGI. The V end lost 2 bases, the J end lost 7 bases, and 8 bases lay between the germline ends. CDR3 region: CASSYSQFEKLFF. The CDR3 DNA reads as TGTGCCAGCAGTTACAGTCAGTTTGAAAAACTGTTTTTT.

The chain links TRBV30 to TRBJ1-6, with 7 bases identical to TRBD1. Trimming cost V 2 bases and J 7 bases; bases outside gene matches: 14. Germline V gene lookup returns CDR1 GTSNPN and CDR2 SVGIG (reference sequence). The CDR3 length is 17 residues. The CDR3 bases are TGTGCCTGGAGTCCCATCGACGGGACAGTGATAAATTCACCCCTCCACTTT. It specifies CAWSPIDGTVINSPLHF.

The rearrangement uses TRBV6-5 and TRBJ2-1; 7 positions match TRBD2. Trimming cost V 0 bases and J 11 bases; bases outside gene matches: 10. Looked up from germline, CDR1 is MNHEY and CDR2 is SVGAGI. The CDR3 totals 15 residues. The CDR3 nucleotides read TGTGCCAGCAGTTACTCGGGCGGGAGTGGGGATAAGCAGTTCTTC. Translating gives CASSYSGGSGDKQFF.

This chain joins TRBV4-1 and TRBJ2-7, with 8 nucleotides matching TRBD1. V was clipped by 0 bases and J by 7 bases; unmatched bases: 8. This CDR3 has 15 amino acids. Germline CDR1 reads MGHRA; CDR2 reads YSYEKL. The DNA for the CDR3 is TGCGCCAGCAGCCAAGAACAGGGGGGTCAAAGGGAGCAGTACTTC. Translation gives CASSQEQGGQREQYF.

This rearrangement joins TRBV11-1 to TRBJ2-7, with 9 positions matching TRBD2. Germline V gene data show CDR1 as SGHAT and CDR2 as FQDESV (reference sequence). J lost 4 bases, V lost 4 bases, and 5 bases had no gene match. The CDR3 has 14 amino acids. CDR3 residues: CASSSSGILYEQYF. Here the CDR3 DNA reads TGTGCCAGCAGCTCTAGCGGGATCCTATACGAGCAGTACTTC. The complete variable domain, with remaining parts taken from reference TRBV11-1 and TRBJ2-7, reads EAEVAQSPRYKITEKSQAVAFWCDPISGHATLYWYRQILGQGPELLVQFQDESVVDDSQLPKDRFSAERLKGVDSTLKIQPAELGDSAMYLCASSSSGILYEQYFGPGTRLTVT.

The chain recombines TRBV6-1 with TRBJ2-5; D uncertain. Trimming took 1 base from V and 6 from J, leaving 12 bases between them. The CDR3 extends over 14 amino acids. Germline lookup yields CDR1 MNHNS and CDR2 SASEGT. The CDR3 reads CASSEDLSYQTQYF. The CDR3 nucleotides are TGTGCCAGCAGTGAAGACTTGAGCTACCAGACCCAGTACTTC.

The chain is built from TRBV5-1 and TRBJ1-1, with 9 bases aligning to TRBD1. J was trimmed by 10 bases and V by 0 bases; bases with no gene match: 7. The CDR3 extends over 14 amino acids. Germline loops: CDR1 SGHRS, CDR2 YFSETQ. The CDR3 DNA is TGCGCCAGCAGCTTGGGGGACAGGGTCCCGAGAGCTTTCTTT. It is translated as CASSLGDRVPRAFF.

The rearrangement joins TRBV25-1 to TRBJ1-6, with a tentative D call TRBD1 (5 bases). This CDR3 is built from 13 residues. From germline, CDR1 is MGHDK and CDR2 SYGVNS. V was trimmed by 4 bases and J by 12 bases, leaving 13 bases between them. For the CDR3, the DNA is TGTGCCAGCAGTGGACAGATTACGGGACCCCTCCACTTT. This sequence encodes CASSGQITGPLHF.

The table lists this clone with a few counts. The chain carries TRBV6-5 and TRBJ2-7; the D gene is possibly TRBD1 (6 bases). This CDR3 has 14 residues. The V end was cut by 4 bases, the J end by 3 bases, with 13 bases between. CDR1 and CDR2 from the germline V gene are MNHEY and SVGAGI. In nucleotides, the CDR3 is TGTGCCAGCAGTTTCACAGGGTATTACTACGAGCAGTACTTC. This codes for CASSFTGYYYEQYF.

The gene calls are TRBV2 and TRBJ1-4; maybe TRBD1 (6 bases). The V end was cut by 8 bases, the J end by 13 bases, with 17 bases between. Per the germline V gene, CDR1 is SNHLY and CDR2 is FYNNEI. The CDR3 runs 12 residues. The CDR3 protein is CASELQGSRLFF. The CDR3 DNA reads TGTGCCAGCGAACTTCAGGGGAGCCGACTGTTTTTT.